Listed below are T cell receptor beta chains from one sample, sequenced in a study of beta chain features in type 1 diabetes. Libraries were prepared by immunoSEQ multiplex PCR; TCRdb keeps only in-frame clonotypes and omits some of them. The sample consists of about 650,000 clones, 9.5% to 15% of them appearing once. The sequenced material came from naive CD4+ T cells from blood. Receptors originate from a man younger than 40 with type 1 diabetes. Both conserved end residues are part of each CDR3. Fields, in order: CDR3 protein, V gene, J gene.

CASSKLRGRVETQYF,TRBV21-1,TRBJ2-5
CASSIVTGYQETQYF,TRBV19,TRBJ2-5
CASSLDGQPAYEQYF,TRBV5-1,TRBJ2-7
CAWKIGGSDTQYF,TRBV30,TRBJ2-3
CASSPPGQGMETQYF,TRBV18,TRBJ2-5
CASKPGQSPPEQYF,TRBV28,TRBJ2-7
CASKSLAGADTQYF,TRBV27,TRBJ2-3
CASSVDNRFAGETQYF,TRBV9,TRBJ2-5
CASRPYMSSYEQYF,TRBV6-5,TRBJ2-7
CASSQVAISRYEQYF,TRBV14,TRBJ2-7
CASSEASPIYGYTF,TRBV6-1,TRBJ1-2
CASSYPPTNEQFF,TRBV6-5,TRBJ2-1
CASSFWMTADYNEQFF,TRBV5-6,TRBJ2-1
CASGSRETQYF,TRBV6-5,TRBJ2-5
CASTLIGFEQYF,TRBV5-6,TRBJ2-7
CASGDREGHYGYTF,TRBV2,TRBJ1-2
CATLIGAGMYGYTF,TRBV28,TRBJ1-2
CASVSGGRGEKLFF,TRBV25-1,TRBJ1-4
CATSPRGPGNTIYF,TRBV15,TRBJ1-3
CASSHLSSTSYNEQFF,TRBV4-3,TRBJ2-1
CASSQDGVAASRVGKLFF,TRBV4-3,TRBJ1-4
CASSLDQTGSIYGYTF,TRBV11-2,TRBJ1-2
CASSLTDRDYGYTF,TRBV18,TRBJ1-2
CASSLEVAPYKQYF,TRBV5-5,TRBJ2-7
CASSLAGPYGYTF,TRBV7-9,TRBJ1-2
CSVGTGQGKGQPQHF,TRBV29-1,TRBJ1-5
CASSVFREVARGTQYF,TRBV6-1,TRBJ2-5
CASSYSTGSPLHF,TRBV6-6,TRBJ1-6
CASSPTGRGGRNEQFF,TRBV7-9,TRBJ2-1
CASSFAGASYEQYF,TRBV7-2,TRBJ2-7
CASSLSSNQPQHF,TRBV11-2,TRBJ1-5
CASSVSIAEPQETQYF,TRBV9,TRBJ2-5
CASSSRQHYGYTF,TRBV5-4,TRBJ1-2
CASSSPNNEQFF,TRBV9,TRBJ2-1
CASSPGDEKLFF,TRBV5-1,TRBJ1-4
CASSKRGNTGELFF,TRBV21-1,TRBJ2-2
CASSLVGVSYNEQFF,TRBV5-1,TRBJ2-1
CASSFAGGTYNEQFF,TRBV5-6,TRBJ2-1
CASSLASLAGSEAQYF,TRBV7-2,TRBJ2-5
CASSEIWQGPYEQYF,TRBV10-2,TRBJ2-7
CASSARDREHTEAFF,TRBV9,TRBJ1-1
CASSLTTYEQYF,TRBV7-2,TRBJ2-7